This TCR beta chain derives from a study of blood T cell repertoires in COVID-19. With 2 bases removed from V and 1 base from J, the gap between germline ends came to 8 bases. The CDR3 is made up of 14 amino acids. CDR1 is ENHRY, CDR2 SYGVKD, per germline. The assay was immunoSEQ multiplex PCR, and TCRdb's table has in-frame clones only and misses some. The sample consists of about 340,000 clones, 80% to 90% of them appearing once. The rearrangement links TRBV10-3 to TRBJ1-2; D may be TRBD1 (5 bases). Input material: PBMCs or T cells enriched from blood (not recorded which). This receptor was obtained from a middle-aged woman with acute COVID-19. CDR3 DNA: TGTGCCATCAGTGAGGGCAGGGTTAACTATGGCTACACCTTC. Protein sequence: CAISEGRVNYGYTF.